This entry features one T cell receptor beta chain sequence. The entry originates in a study of blood T cell repertoires in COVID-19. Study-level background: There were acute and convalescent COVID-19 samples, and they came from the United States, Italy and Spain. In each case, the material was cDNA or gDNA derived from T cells, B-cell-depleted T cells, or PBMCs.

CDR3 length: 11 residues. Original handling: Amplification of reference gene primers was used by the study to estimate nucleated cell counts. Using immunoSEQ multiplex PCR, the repertoire was profiled, and TCRdb retains in-frame clones only, with some absent. V and J calls and clone size are copied from that table; D and trimming were computed from the DNA. The sample consists of 80,000 or so clones, around 86% of them appearing once. The sequencing sample was made of peripheral blood. The rearrangement joins TRBV12-2 to TRBJ2-1; no check of the table's D call, TRBD2, against the DNA was made. TRBV12-2 is reported as a pseudogene. This receptor was taken from a woman in her sixties with acute or convalescent COVID-19. DNA for the CDR3: TGTGCAAGTCGCTCGGTACTAGTAGAGTTCTTC. This gives the protein CASRSVLVEFF.